The rows below give T cell receptor beta chains drawn from one sample of a study of HIV-infected patients and healthy controls. A single record per CDR3 protein comes from TCRdb applying MiXCR to the 5' RACE reads. In the table there are 9,500 to 13,000 distinct CDR3 sequences, around 5.2% of which are singletons. The source was blood, collected before antiretroviral therapy. The receptors come from an adult with HIV infection. Both conserved end residues are part of each CDR3. A D gene is named only where the DNA matches it firmly. Clone size appears in some rows only: once, few, many, or a class for an expanded clone.

size: many; J: TRBJ2-2; V: TRBV12-3/TRBV12-4; D: -; CDR3: CASSVGTSNTGELFF; DNA: TGTGCCAGCAGCGTCGGGACTTCTAACACCGGGGAGCTGTTTTTT
size: many; J: TRBJ2-3; V: TRBV11-2; D: TRBD1; CDR3: CASSSNPGQERTDTQYF; DNA: TGTGCCAGCAGCTCTAACCCGGGACAGGAAAGGACAGATACGCAGTATTTT
size: medium-sized; J: TRBJ1-1; V: TRBV29-1; D: -; CDR3: CSVEGAGGNTEAFF; DNA: TGCAGCGTTGAAGGGGCGGGGGGAAACACTGAAGCTTTCTTT
size: medium-sized; J: TRBJ2-7; V: TRBV6-5; D: TRBD2; CDR3: CASSYFRGGGSYEQYF; DNA: TGTGCCAGCAGTTACTTTCGCGGCGGGGGTTCCTACGAGCAGTACTTC
size: many; J: TRBJ2-3; V: TRBV28; D: -; CDR3: CASSSPTRPTDTQYF; DNA: TGTGCCAGCAGTTCTCCGACGCGACCCACAGATACGCAGTATTTT
size: many; J: TRBJ2-3; V: TRBV20-1; D: TRBD2; CDR3: CSARDHERGVTDTQYF; DNA: TGCAGTGCTAGAGATCACGAGCGGGGGGTCACAGATACGCAGTATTTT
size: medium-sized; J: TRBJ2-1; V: TRBV7-6; D: -; CDR3: CASSLRAGGSNEQFF; DNA: TGTGCCAGCAGCTTAAGAGCAGGGGGGAGCAATGAGCAGTTCTTC
size: many; J: TRBJ2-5; V: TRBV5-6; D: -; CDR3: CASSLGGSGKGETQYF; DNA: TGTGCCAGCAGCTTGGGGGGTTCAGGGAAAGGAGAGACCCAGTACTTC
size: -; J: TRBJ2-4; V: TRBV10-3; D: -; CDR3: CAISYRAENIQYF; DNA: TGTGCCATCAGTTACAGGGCGGAAAACATTCAGTACTTC
size: many; J: TRBJ1-1; V: TRBV3-1; D: -; CDR3: CASSQDYRNTEAFF; DNA: TGTGCCAGCAGCCAAGATTACAGGAACACTGAAGCTTTCTTT
size: many; J: TRBJ2-2; V: TRBV2; D: -; CDR3: CASRPLGGNTNTGELFF; DNA: TGTGCCAGCAGGCCCCTGGGTGGAAACACGAACACCGGGGAGCTGTTTTTT
size: many; J: TRBJ2-5; V: TRBV20-1; D: TRBD2; CDR3: CSARSQRELETQYF; DNA: TGCAGTGCTAGATCCCAGCGGGAGCTGGAGACCCAGTACTTC
size: -; J: TRBJ2-7; V: TRBV19; D: -; CDR3: CASSSTGGTYEQYF; DNA: TGTGCCAGTAGTAGCACGGGCGGGACCTACGAGCAGTACTTC
size: many; J: TRBJ1-1; V: TRBV14; D: -; CDR3: CASSQGAEAFF; DNA: TGTGCCAGCAGCCAAGGTGCTGAAGCTTTCTTT
size: many; J: TRBJ2-7; V: TRBV2; D: -; CDR3: CASSVSISYEQYF; DNA: TGTGCCAGCAGTGTTTCTATCTCCTACGAGCAGTACTTC
size: many; J: TRBJ2-7; V: TRBV28; D: -; CDR3: CASVGVPYEQYF; DNA: TGTGCTTCGGTAGGGGTCCCCTACGAGCAGTACTTC
size: many; J: TRBJ2-3; V: TRBV2; D: -; CDR3: CASSQAMAVAASPDTQYF; DNA: TGTGCCAGCAGCCAGGCAATGGCGGTGGCGGCTTCTCCAGATACGCAGTATTTT
size: many; J: TRBJ2-5; V: TRBV6-2/TRBV6-3; D: -; CDR3: CASSIEPQETQYF; DNA: TGTGCCAGCAGTATCGAGCCGCAAGAGACCCAGTACTTC
size: medium-sized; J: TRBJ2-1; V: TRBV29-1; D: TRBD2; CDR3: CSVVGTSESLSYNEQFF; DNA: TGCAGCGTTGTAGGGACTAGCGAGTCGCTCTCCTACAATGAGCAGTTCTTC
size: medium-sized; J: TRBJ1-2; V: TRBV4-1; D: TRBD1; CDR3: CASSQDVGTGDYGYTF; DNA: TGCGCCAGCAGCCAAGATGTGGGAACAGGGGACTATGGCTACACCTTC
size: many; J: TRBJ2-1; V: TRBV6-2/TRBV6-3; D: -; CDR3: CASTWTYYNEQFF; DNA: TGTGCCAGCACCTGGACCTACTACAATGAGCAGTTCTTC
size: -; J: TRBJ2-7; V: TRBV7-2; D: -; CDR3: CASSLQSSAEQYF; DNA: TGTGCCAGCAGCTTACAGTCCTCCGCGGAGCAGTACTTC
size: many; J: TRBJ1-3; V: TRBV7-9; D: -; CDR3: CASSSQQNPSSGNTIYF; DNA: TGTGCCAGCAGCTCACAACAGAATCCGAGCTCTGGAAACACCATATATTTT
size: many; J: TRBJ2-1; V: TRBV24-1; D: -; CDR3: CATSDGDTYNEQFF; DNA: TGTGCCACCAGTGATGGCGACACATACAATGAGCAGTTCTTC
size: few; J: TRBJ1-2; V: TRBV20-1; D: -; CDR3: CSARHGVDYGYTF; DNA: TGCAGTGCTCGCCATGGGGTCGACTATGGCTACACCTTC
size: medium-sized; J: TRBJ2-7; V: TRBV2; D: TRBD1; CDR3: CASSEFRTGLEQYF; DNA: TGTGCCAGCAGTGAATTCCGGACAGGACTCGAGCAGTACTTC
size: many; J: TRBJ1-1; V: TRBV7-9; D: -; CDR3: CASSTGVLTEAFF; DNA: TGTGCCAGCTCAACCGGGGTATTGACTGAAGCTTTCTTT
size: medium-sized; J: TRBJ2-1; V: TRBV6-5; D: TRBD2; CDR3: CASSYRLTSGGNNEQFF; DNA: TGTGCCAGCAGTTACCGTCTGACTAGCGGGGGGAACAATGAGCAGTTCTTC
size: few; J: TRBJ1-1; V: TRBV29-1; D: TRBD1; CDR3: CSVDRTGGWNTEAFF; DNA: TGCAGCGTTGATCGGACAGGGGGTTGGAACACTGAAGCTTTCTTT
size: many; J: TRBJ2-1; V: TRBV21-1; D: -; CDR3: CASSKDTAGAAYNEQFF; DNA: TGTGCCAGCAGCAAGGACACGGCGGGAGCTGCCTACAATGAGCAGTTCTTC
size: -; J: TRBJ2-7; V: TRBV7-8; D: -; CDR3: CASSLGDRNEQYF; DNA: TGTGCCAGCAGCTTGGGGGACCGGAACGAGCAGTACTTC
size: many; J: TRBJ2-4; V: TRBV28; D: -; CDR3: CASSLLGGPDIQYF; DNA: TGTGCCAGCAGTCTCTTAGGGGGTCCGGACATTCAGTACTTC
size: -; J: TRBJ2-3; V: TRBV7-9; D: -; CDR3: CASSLPTWAADTQYF; DNA: TGTGCCAGCAGCTTACCCACGTGGGCCGCAGATACGCAGTATTTT
size: many; J: TRBJ2-5; V: TRBV19; D: -; CDR3: CASSFGAGQETQYF; DNA: TGTGCCAGTAGTTTTGGGGCAGGTCAAGAGACCCAGTACTTC
size: many; J: TRBJ2-7; V: TRBV2; D: -; CDR3: CASSEWVGQDQNEQYF; DNA: TGTGCCAGCAGTGAATGGGTTGGCCAGGATCAGAACGAGCAGTACTTC
size: many; J: TRBJ2-3; V: TRBV6-5; D: -; CDR3: CASSPGTSLITDTQYF; DNA: TGTGCCAGCAGCCCCGGGACTTCCCTTATTACAGATACGCAGTATTTT
size: many; J: TRBJ2-1; V: TRBV11-2; D: -; CDR3: CASSPGPVNEQFF; DNA: TGTGCCAGCAGCCCCGGACCAGTGAATGAGCAGTTCTTC
size: many; J: TRBJ2-1; V: TRBV20-1; D: -; CDR3: CSVPDGNNEQFF; DNA: TGCAGTGTCCCGGACGGGAACAATGAGCAGTTCTTC
size: many; J: TRBJ1-1; V: TRBV5-4; D: TRBD1; CDR3: CASSRDRGLDTEAFF; DNA: TGTGCCAGCAGTCGGGACAGGGGCCTCGACACTGAAGCTTTCTTT
size: many; J: TRBJ2-7; V: TRBV9; D: -; CDR3: CARPNRPSTYEQYF; DNA: TGTGCCAGGCCAAACAGGCCATCCACCTACGAGCAGTACTTC
size: many; J: TRBJ2-1; V: TRBV4-1; D: TRBD2; CDR3: CASSQFLAGVRNEQFF; DNA: TGCGCCAGCAGCCAATTCCTAGCGGGAGTTCGCAATGAGCAGTTCTTC